This passage covers 10 T cell receptor beta chains from one sample sequenced in a study of blood T cells in healthy people across ages. Then a second PCR, running roughly 7 to 11 cycles, was carried out with a sample-barcoded 5' primer and a J-beta primer mix. TCRdb re-called the 5' RACE reads with MiXCR, one entry per CDR3 protein. The sample consists of roughly 700,000 distinct CDR3 sequences, roughly 50% of them appearing once. Sequenced sample: blood. Receptors were obtained from a woman in her fifties or sixties in good health.

This clonotype was seen a few times. V usage is TRBV5-5 and J usage is TRBJ2-7, with 12 bases matching TRBD2. With 1 base clipped from V and 0 bases from J, the junction kept 2 bases outside the gene matches. The germline CDR1 and CDR2 sequences are SGHKS and YYEKEE (reference sequence). CDR3 length: 16 residues. The CDR3 region has the DNA TGTGCCAGCAGCTTGCGACTAGCGGGAGCCTCCTACGAGCAGTACTTC. Protein product: CASSLRLAGASYEQYF.

This chain links TRBV20-1 with TRBJ2-5; tentatively, D is TRBD1 (5 bases). CDR1 and CDR2 (germline): DFQATT, SNEGSKA (reference sequence). Trimming removed 1 base from V and 5 bases from J, with 17 bases in between. The CDR3 length is 15 residues. The CDR3 loop is CSARVRKAKGETQYF. In DNA, the CDR3 is TGCAGTGCTAGAGTACGGAAGGCTAAGGGGGAGACCCAGTACTTC.

V usage is TRBV20-1 and J usage is TRBJ2-5; 9 bases fit TRBD1. This CDR3 spans 14 amino acids. The V segment lost 2 bases and the J segment 9 bases; nucleotides outside the gene matches: 10. In germline, CDR1 is DFQATT, CDR2 SNEGSKA (reference sequence). CDR3 protein: CSARQGTGGLPQYF. Here the CDR3 DNA reads TGCAGTGCTAGACAGGGTACAGGGGGCTTGCCCCAGTACTTC.

This chain connects TRBV7-6 to TRBJ2-6, with D perhaps matching TRBD1 (5 bases). With 1 base removed from V and 0 bases from J, the gap between germline ends came to 16 bases. This CDR3 is built from 19 residues. The germline gives CDR1 SGHVS, CDR2 FNYEAQ. The CDR3, as DNA: TGTGCCAGCAGCTTAGACGACAGTATATCCAGCTCTGGGGCCAACGTCCTGACTTTC. It specifies CASSLDDSISSSGANVLTF.

This chain connects TRBV28 to TRBJ2-6, with 7 positions matching TRBD2. CDR1 is MDHEN, CDR2 SYDVKM, per germline. This CDR3 spans 15 amino acids. V gave up 9 bases and J gave up 1 base; unmatched junction bases: 6. The CDR3 region has the DNA TGTGCCAGTCGGGGAGGGGAATCTGGGGCCAACGTCCTGACTTTC. Translating it yields CASRGGESGANVLTF.

This chain links TRBV25-1 with TRBJ2-3; TRBD2 matches at 10 bases. V shed 5 bases and J 5 bases; nucleotides not matched to a gene: 4. The CDR3 runs to 14 residues. Germline-derived CDR1 and CDR2 are MGHDK and SYGVNS. CDR3 DNA sequence: TGTGCCAGCAGTTCTAGCGGGAGTCAAGATACGCAGTATTTT. It yields the protein CASSSSGSQDTQYF.

This chain connects TRBV20-1 to TRBJ2-5; 8 nucleotides align to TRBD2. V gave up 1 base and J gave up 2 bases; unmatched junction bases: 12. This CDR3 is built from 17 residues. Germline V gene lookup returns CDR1 DFQATT and CDR2 SNEGSKA (reference sequence). CDR3 nucleotide sequence: TGCAGTGCTAGAGGCTCTAGCGGGTATATCCAGCAAGAGACCCAGTACTTC. This gives the protein CSARGSSGYIQQETQYF.

This clonotype was observed a handful of times. This sequence joins TRBV5-1 and TRBJ2-7; 9 positions agree with TRBD2. V lost 3 bases to trimming and J lost 5 bases; unmatched junction nucleotides: 9. The CDR3 is 15 amino acids. Germline CDR1 is SGHRS and CDR2 is YFSETQ. The CDR3 is CASSSGTSFFHEQYF. DNA of the CDR3: TGCGCCAGCAGCTCGGGGACTAGCTTTTTCCACGAGCAGTACTTC.

This clonotype was detected ten times or more. This could be a read error, since a much larger clone is one nucleotide away. This sequence joins TRBV20-1 and TRBJ2-5, with D perhaps assigned TRBD1 or TRBD2 (5 bases each). V was trimmed by 4 bases and J by 11 bases, leaving 23 bases between them. Looked up from germline, CDR1 is DFQATT and CDR2 is SNEGSKA (reference sequence). The CDR3 runs 14 residues. The CDR3: CSAKLAGRVNEQYF. For the CDR3, the DNA is TGCAGTGCTAAGCTTGCGGGCAGGGTCAATGAGCAGTACTTC.

The rearrangement links TRBV20-1 to TRBJ2-3, with unresolved D. The CDR3 sequence is 14 residues long. From germline, CDR1 is DFQATT and CDR2 SNEGSKA (reference sequence). Trimming removed 2 bases from V and 2 bases from J, with 11 bases in between. CDR3 sequence reads: CSARRATATDTQYF. CDR3 sequence (DNA): TGCAGTGCTAGAAGGGCTACCGCCACAGATACGCAGTATTTT.